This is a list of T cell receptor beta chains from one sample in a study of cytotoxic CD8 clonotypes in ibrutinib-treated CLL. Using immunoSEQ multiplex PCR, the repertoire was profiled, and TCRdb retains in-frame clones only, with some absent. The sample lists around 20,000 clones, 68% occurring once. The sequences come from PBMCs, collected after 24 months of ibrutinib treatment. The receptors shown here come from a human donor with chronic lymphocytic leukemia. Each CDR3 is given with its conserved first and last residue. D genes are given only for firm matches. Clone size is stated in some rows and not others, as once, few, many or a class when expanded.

TGTGCCAGTGGGCGGGGTGGGAATCAGCCCCAGCATTTT CASGRGGNQPQHF - TRBJ1-5 TRBV6-5 -
TGTGCCAGCAGCTTCTGGGGGTCCTATGGCTACACCTTC CASSFWGSYGYTF few TRBJ1-2 TRBV5-4 -
TGCAGCGTTGGATACAGGGGGAACACTGAAGCTTTCTTT CSVGYRGNTEAFF - TRBJ1-1 TRBV29-1 TRBD1
TGTGCCAGCAGCTTGATGTCATGGGGACAGGGACCCAATCAGCCCCAGCATTTT CASSLMSWGQGPNQPQHF - TRBJ1-5 TRBV5-6 TRBD1
TGTGCCAGCAGTTTAGGGTTGAGGGGGCTGGGAAGCACCGGGGAGCTGTTTTTT CASSLGLRGLGSTGELFF - TRBJ2-2 TRBV27 TRBD1
TGTGCCAGCAGTTTCTCGGGGTTTGAAAAACTGTTTTTT CASSFSGFEKLFF - TRBJ1-4 TRBV27 -
TGTGCCAGTAGTATTGGCAGCACCTACGAGCAGTACTTC CASSIGSTYEQYF - TRBJ2-7 TRBV19 -
TGTGCCAGCAGCCCCCTACGGGATTCACCCCTCCACTTT CASSPLRDSPLHF - TRBJ1-6 TRBV11-2 -
TGTGCCACCAACAGAGACGGATTCTCCACAGATACGCAGTATTTT CATNRDGFSTDTQYF - TRBJ2-3 TRBV15 -
TGTGCCATCGTGGGGTACCGGGATAAGGGGAGCACTGAAGCTTTCTTT CAIVGYRDKGSTEAFF - TRBJ1-1 TRBV2 -
TGTGCCAGCAGCCAGGCAAACAGGGTAGAAACAGATACGCAGTATTTT CASSQANRVETDTQYF - TRBJ2-3 TRBV4-2 -
TGTGCCAGCAGCTTAGTAAGCACAGATACGCAGTATTTT CASSLVSTDTQYF few TRBJ2-3 TRBV7-2 -
TGCGCCAGCAGCCCATCCGGAGGGACTGAAGCTTTCTTT CASSPSGGTEAFF medium-sized TRBJ1-1 TRBV4-1 -
TGTGCCACCAGCAGAGATTCAGGGTCGGGCTATGGCTACACCTTC CATSRDSGSGYGYTF - TRBJ1-2 TRBV15 -
TGTGCCAGCAGCCCTATTACCGCGGGGACTGAAGCTTTCTTT CASSPITAGTEAFF - TRBJ1-1 TRBV14 -
TGTGCCAGTAGTACTCCGACAGGAAGCACAGATACGCAGTATTTT CASSTPTGSTDTQYF - TRBJ2-3 TRBV19 -
TGTGCCAGCAGCCCCGGGGGGGCGGGGGAGACCCAGTACTTC CASSPGGAGETQYF once TRBJ2-5 TRBV9 TRBD2
TGTGCCAGCAGTGAATACCAGCGGGGGGGCTACAATGAGCAGTTCTTC CASSEYQRGGYNEQFF medium-sized TRBJ2-1 TRBV25-1 TRBD2
TGCAGCGTTGTGAGCCCGGGACAGGGAGCCTACACCTTC CSVVSPGQGAYTF few TRBJ1-2 TRBV29-1 TRBD1
TGTGCCAGCAGCCGGCAAGGGGGGGACAGGGCCTACAATGAGCAGTTCTTC CASSRQGGDRAYNEQFF - TRBJ2-1 TRBV5-4 TRBD1
TGTGCCAGCAGCGCAACGGCAAAAGGACAGTTGAACACTGAAGCTTTCTTT CASSATAKGQLNTEAFF - TRBJ1-1 TRBV5-6 -
TGTGCCAGAAGCGGGCCCCGGGACAGGGGGTTGATGAACACTGAAGCTTTCTTT CARSGPRDRGLMNTEAFF - TRBJ1-1 TRBV5-3 TRBD1
TGTGCCAGCTCACCTCGACCCCGGGGGGCTGACGATGAGCAGTTCTTC CASSPRPRGADDEQFF once TRBJ2-1 TRBV18 -
TGCGCCAGCAGCCAAGAATCCGGGACAGGGGTTGTTGGCTACACCTTC CASSQESGTGVVGYTF - TRBJ1-2 TRBV4-1 TRBD1
TGTGCCAGCAGTCCCCCCGGCTTGAACACTGAAGCTTTCTTT CASSPPGLNTEAFF few TRBJ1-1 TRBV6-6 -
TGTGCCAGCAGCCCTTTCGACGCTCACACTGAAGCTTTCTTT CASSPFDAHTEAFF - TRBJ1-1 TRBV9 -
TGTGCCATCAGTGAATTAGATAGCAATCAGCCCCAGCATTTT CAISELDSNQPQHF - TRBJ1-5 TRBV10-3 -
TGTGCCACCAGCAGAGATAGTAGCAATCAGCCCCAGCATTTT CATSRDSSNQPQHF medium-sized TRBJ1-5 TRBV15 -
TGCGCCAGCAGCCCTCTAACCGGGACAGGTGAAGCTTTCTTT CASSPLTGTGEAFF few TRBJ1-1 TRBV5-1 TRBD1
TGTGCCAGCAGCCAGGGACTAGCGGGGGGGGTCTACAATGAGCAGTTCTTC CASSQGLAGGVYNEQFF once TRBJ2-1 TRBV7-8 TRBD2
TGTGCCAGCAGCTTAAGAGGGGTATTGGCCACTGAAGCTTTCTTT CASSLRGVLATEAFF - TRBJ1-1 TRBV7-8 -
TGTGCCAGCACGGCGGGAAGGGCTAATGAAAAACTGTTTTTT CASTAGRANEKLFF - TRBJ1-4 TRBV2 -
TGCAGCGTTCGGGCGGGGAGCTATGGCTACACCTTC CSVRAGSYGYTF few TRBJ1-2 TRBV29-1 -
TGTGCCAGCAGTGTAACAGGTGCCGACGGGACCCAGTACTTC CASSVTGADGTQYF many TRBJ2-5 TRBV6-1 -
TGTGCCAGCAGTGCAGGGGCGGAGGGCTACACCTTC CASSAGAEGYTF - TRBJ1-2 TRBV2 -
TGTGCCAGCAGTAGCCGGGACAGGGCTTCCTACGAGCAGTACTTC CASSSRDRASYEQYF - TRBJ2-7 TRBV6-1 TRBD1
TGTGCCAGCAGCGGGACAGGGGTTTTCGCACCCCTCCACTTT CASSGTGVFAPLHF once TRBJ1-6 TRBV25-1 TRBD1
TGTGCCAGCAGCTTTGGCAGCGCAAACTATGGCTACACCTTC CASSFGSANYGYTF - TRBJ1-2 TRBV11-2 -
TGTGCCACCAGCAGAGCTAGGGCCGCGGGTGAAGCTTTCTTT CATSRARAAGEAFF few TRBJ1-1 TRBV15 -
TGTGCCAGCAGCCCGGGGGGCGCAGATACGCAGTATTTT CASSPGGADTQYF - TRBJ2-3 TRBV14 -
TGTGCCAGCAGCATCAACCGGGACGAGCAGTACTTC CASSINRDEQYF - TRBJ2-7 TRBV7-8 -